The entry below gives a single T cell receptor (beta chain) sequence along with its context. These data are taken from a study of shared clonotypes between healthy human individuals. The CDR3 loop spans 12 amino acids. Germline V gives CDR1 SQVTM, CDR2 ANQGSEA. Trimming took 6 bases from V and 2 from J, leaving 8 bases between them. The protocol was immunoSEQ multiplex PCR, while the TCRdb copy is restricted to in-frame clones and leaves out a portion. The sample contains 2 million to 3 million clones, under 95% of which appear only once. Sequencing was done on a sample of naive CD4+ T cells from PBMCs. Subset reported: CD45RA+ positively selected. The chain recombines TRBV29-1 with TRBJ2-1; D call uncertain. The clonotype originates from a man between 18 and 29 years old in good health. Some clones in this sample may be carry-over from other donors' samples. CDR3 sequence reads: CSVSRTYNEQFF. CDR3 DNA sequence: TGCAGCGTATCCAGAACCTACAATGAGCAGTTCTTC.